This is a list of T cell receptor beta chains from one sample in a study of identical twins. TCRdb reprocessed the 5' RACE reads with MiXCR, giving one entry per CDR3 protein. The profile shows under 300,000 distinct CDR3 sequences, 11% to 15% of them singletons. Sequenced sample: memory (CD45RO+) T cells sorted from blood. These receptors all come from a woman in her late teens or twenties in good health. CDR3s include the opening cysteine and the closing phenylalanine or tryptophan. D genes are given only for firm matches. Clone size appears in some rows only: once, few, many, or a class for an expanded clone.

j_gene | v_gene | d_gene | abundance | CDR3aa | CDR3nt
TRBJ2-5 | TRBV10-3 | TRBD2 | few | CAISGWSGEGGETQYF | TGTGCCATCAGTGGGTGGTCCGGGGAGGGAGGAGAGACCCAGTACTTC
TRBJ2-2 | TRBV6-5 | . | . | CASSYGGITGELFF | TGTGCCAGCAGTTACGGCGGAATTACCGGGGAGCTGTTTTTT
TRBJ2-5 | TRBV7-9 | . | few | CASSANYETQYF | TGTGCCAGCAGCGCAAACTACGAGACCCAGTACTTC
TRBJ2-1 | TRBV7-2 | . | . | CASSFRQAPYNEQFF | TGTGCCAGCAGCTTTCGACAGGCGCCATACAATGAGCAGTTCTTC
TRBJ2-2 | TRBV5-6 | . | . | CASSLVQALNTGELFF | TGTGCCAGCAGCTTGGTGCAGGCCCTGAACACCGGGGAGCTGTTTTTT
TRBJ1-2 | TRBV11-2 | . | . | CASTQAPAGGYTF | TGTGCCAGCACCCAGGCCCCGGCGGGTGGCTACACCTTC
TRBJ2-2 | TRBV4-2 | TRBD2 | few | CASSVTSGNANTGELFF | TGTGCCAGCAGCGTGACTAGCGGGAACGCGAACACCGGGGAGCTGTTTTTT
TRBJ1-5 | TRBV12-3/TRBV12-4 | TRBD1 | . | CASSTDRVNQPQHF | TGTGCCAGCAGCACAGACAGGGTAAATCAGCCCCAGCATTTT
TRBJ2-2 | TRBV5-1 | . | few | CASSPTGSGELFF | TGCGCCAGCAGCCCGACGGGGTCCGGGGAGCTGTTTTTT
TRBJ2-1 | TRBV20-1 | . | few | CSARDQFGNPTTRNEQFF | TGCAGTGCTAGAGATCAGTTCGGGAACCCCACAACGAGAAATGAGCAGTTCTTC
TRBJ1-2 | TRBV7-9 | TRBD1 | few | CASSLRTGVYGYTF | TGTGCCAGCAGCTTAAGGACAGGGGTCTATGGCTACACCTTC
TRBJ2-2 | TRBV12-3/TRBV12-4 | . | many | CASGRGYTGELFF | TGTGCATCTGGGCGGGGATACACCGGGGAGCTGTTTTTT
TRBJ1-4 | TRBV20-1 | TRBD1 | . | CSAPTGGQEKLFF | TGCAGTGCCCCGACAGGGGGTCAGGAAAAACTGTTTTTT